The 9 T cell receptor beta chains presented below share a single source sample, sequenced in a study of blood T cells in healthy people across ages. PCR was performed a second time for about 6 to 12 cycles using a sample-barcoded 5' primer and a J-beta primer mix. MiXCR, applied by TCRdb to the 5' RACE reads, yields one record per CDR3 protein. The data show 1.5 million to 2 million distinct CDR3 sequences, approximately 40% seen once. Source material: blood. These receptors were collected from a human donor in good health.

The genes are TRBV6-1 and TRBJ1-2, with TRBD1 matching over 9 bases. The germline V gene encodes CDR1 MNHNS and CDR2 SASEGT. This CDR3 is built from 16 residues. J lost 3 bases, V lost 6 bases, and 11 bases had no gene match. CDR3 region: CASSKDRGSGDYGYTF. CDR3 coding DNA: TGTGCCAGCAGCAAGGACAGGGGATCAGGGGACTATGGCTACACCTTC.

This clonotype has only one observation. The CDR3 DNA follows: TGTGCCAGCAGCGGGTGGGGAGGGGCTGGAGAGACCCAGTACTTC. Amino acids: CASSGWGGAGETQYF. This chain connects TRBV9 to TRBJ2-5; 7 nucleotides align to TRBD2. With V trimmed by 3 bases and J by 4 bases, 9 bases remained unmatched. This CDR3 region has 15 residues. CDR1 and CDR2 (germline): SGDLS, YYNGEE.

The chain is built from TRBV24-1 and TRBJ2-1, with D tentatively TRBD1 (6 bases). Trimming took 3 bases from V and 0 from J, leaving 11 bases between them. The V gene's germline CDR1 is KGHDR and CDR2 SFDVKD. The CDR3 length is 16 residues. CDR3 sequence (DNA): TGTGCCACCAGTGATCCAGGACAGACCTCCTACAATGAGCAGTTCTTC. Translated, it gives CATSDPGQTSYNEQFF.

V usage is TRBV5-5 and J usage is TRBJ1-2; 7 positions agree with TRBD1. Losses at the gene ends were 4 bases for V and 0 bases for J; bases not matched to a gene: 18. The CDR3 runs to 19 residues. The germline V gene has CDR1 SGHKS and CDR2 YYEKEE (reference sequence). CDR3 sequence reads: CASSADGGFGTASNYGYTF. CDR3 DNA: TGTGCCAGCAGCGCCGATGGGGGGTTCGGGACAGCTTCTAACTATGGCTACACCTTC.

The rearrangement uses TRBV24-1 and TRBJ2-4; D gene ambiguous. Looked up from germline, CDR1 is KGHDR and CDR2 is SFDVKD. V was clipped by 2 bases and J by 6 bases, with 4 bases between them. This CDR3 is built from 12 residues. CDR3 region: CATSDYRNIQYF. The CDR3, as DNA: TGTGCCACCAGTGATTACAGAAACATTCAGTACTTC.

A word on this clonotype: At one end, the junction sequence differs from germline, possibly due to a read error. The chain carries TRBV7-6 and TRBJ2-3; D perhaps matches TRBD2 (6 bases). The CDR3 sequence is 17 residues long. Germline assignment: CDR1 SGHVS and CDR2 FNYEAQ. In DNA, the CDR3 is TGTGCCTGCAGCCCACAATTCCGGGACTCCCGCACAGATACGCAGTATTTT. Protein: CACSPQFRDSRTDTQYF.

The chain employs TRBV10-3 and TRBJ2-1; the match to TRBD1 covers 7 bases. The CDR3 spans 15 residues. V trimming: 8 bases; J trimming: 8 bases; junction bases outside the gene matches: 15. Germline V lookup: CDR1 ENHRY, CDR2 SYGVKD. The CDR3 nucleotides read TGTGCCATCGGTGGGGGACAGTCGGAGGTCGATGAGCAGTTCTTC. Translated: CAIGGGQSEVDEQFF.

About this clonotype itself: One junction end disagrees with the germline gene, perhaps due to a read error. The chain recombines TRBV28 with TRBJ1-3; 7 nucleotides line up with TRBD1. The CDR3 runs to 15 residues. Per the germline V gene, CDR1 is MDHEN and CDR2 is SYDVKM. For the CDR3, the DNA is TGCGCCAGCAGAACGGACAGGAGAGAGTTAAACACCATATATTTT. Amino acids: CASRTDRRELNTIYF.

In nucleotides, the CDR3 is TGTGCCAGCAGCGTAGTAACTAGCGGGGGAGAAACCACAGATACGCAGTATTTT. Translation gives CASSVVTSGGETTDTQYF. This chain uses TRBV9 with TRBJ2-3, with TRBD2 matching 11 bases. Trimming took 0 bases from V and 2 from J; bases not matched to a gene: 8. The CDR3 sequence is 18 residues long. Germline CDR1 is SGDLS and CDR2 is YYNGEE.